These T cell receptor beta chains were read from a single sample in a study of T cells in Graves' hyperthyroidism and ophthalmopathy. From the multiplex PCR reads, TCRdb called clonotypes with MiXCR, one entry per CDR3 protein. The sample carries 660,000 or so distinct CDR3 sequences, just under 45% recorded once. What was sequenced was peripheral blood or thyroid tissue (not recorded which). Receptors originate from an adult man with Graves' disease, either hyperthyroidism or ophthalmopathy (not recorded which). CDR3s include the opening cysteine and the closing phenylalanine or tryptophan. The D gene is left open where the match is weak. Only some rows state a clone size, as once, few, many or a class for expanded clones.

clone size: -
D gene: TRBD1
CDR3 length: 16
J gene: TRBJ2-6
V gene: TRBV7-8
CDR3 protein: CASVGPGGAGANVLTF
CDR3 DNA: TGTGCCAGCGTTGGCCCAGGGGGCGCTGGGGCCAACGTCCTGACTTTC

clone size: -
D gene: -
CDR3 length: 15
J gene: TRBJ2-5
V gene: TRBV29-1
CDR3 protein: CSVEGAREYQETQYF
CDR3 DNA: TGCAGCGTTGAAGGTGCCCGGGAGTACCAAGAGACCCAGTACTTC

clone size: -
D gene: -
CDR3 length: 15
J gene: TRBJ1-2
V gene: TRBV10-3
CDR3 protein: CASSGRNRDFYGYTF
CDR3 DNA: TGTGCCAGCAGTGGCCGGAACAGGGACTTCTATGGCTACACCTTC

clone size: once
D gene: TRBD1
CDR3 length: 16
J gene: TRBJ1-2
V gene: TRBV7-9
CDR3 protein: CASSTGGLTGANGYTF
CDR3 DNA: TGCGCCAGCAGCACCGGCGGATTGACAGGGGCTAATGGCTACACCTTC

clone size: -
D gene: TRBD2
CDR3 length: 14
J gene: TRBJ2-5
V gene: TRBV6-5
CDR3 protein: CASSMRGGQETQYF
CDR3 DNA: TGTGCCAGCTCTATGCGGGGGGGCCAAGAGACCCAGTACTTC

clone size: -
D gene: -
CDR3 length: 14
J gene: TRBJ1-1
V gene: TRBV6-2/TRBV6-3
CDR3 protein: CASSYWQQNTEAFF
CDR3 DNA: TGTGCCAGCAGTTACTGGCAGCAGAACACTGAAGCTTTCTTT

clone size: -
D gene: -
CDR3 length: 14
J gene: TRBJ2-7
V gene: TRBV7-9
CDR3 protein: CASSQDAGRAEQYF
CDR3 DNA: TGTGCCAGCAGCCAAGATGCGGGACGGGCTGAGCAGTACTTC

clone size: many
D gene: -
CDR3 length: 15
J gene: TRBJ1-2
V gene: TRBV24-1
CDR3 protein: CATSDHDRDGYGYTF
CDR3 DNA: TGTGCCACCAGTGATCACGACAGAGACGGATATGGCTACACCTTC

clone size: few
D gene: -
CDR3 length: 17
J gene: TRBJ2-7
V gene: TRBV5-6
CDR3 protein: CASSLVPRSLGDYEQYF
CDR3 DNA: TGTGCCAGCAGCTTGGTCCCCAGATCGTTGGGAGACTACGAGCAGTACTTC

clone size: few
D gene: TRBD2
CDR3 length: 13
J gene: TRBJ2-7
V gene: TRBV20-1
CDR3 protein: CSASSRGGWEQYF
CDR3 DNA: TGCAGTGCCAGCTCGCGGGGGGGCTGGGAGCAGTACTTC

clone size: many
D gene: -
CDR3 length: 14
J gene: TRBJ2-7
V gene: TRBV5-1
CDR3 protein: CASSLAADPYEQYF
CDR3 DNA: TGCGCCAGCAGCTTGGCCGCAGACCCCTACGAGCAGTACTTC

clone size: -
D gene: TRBD1
CDR3 length: 13
J gene: TRBJ1-1
V gene: TRBV9
CDR3 protein: CASSAYRGTEAFF
CDR3 DNA: TGTGCCAGCAGCGCCTACAGGGGGACTGAAGCTTTCTTT

clone size: -
D gene: -
CDR3 length: 16
J gene: TRBJ2-7
V gene: TRBV2
CDR3 protein: CASSEASSEGLYEQYF
CDR3 DNA: TGTGCCAGCAGTGAAGCGTCGAGTGAGGGCCTCTACGAGCAGTACTTC

clone size: many
D gene: -
CDR3 length: 13
J gene: TRBJ1-5
V gene: TRBV15
CDR3 protein: CATSRDLDQPQHF
CDR3 DNA: TGTGCCACCAGCAGAGATCTTGATCAGCCCCAGCATTTT

clone size: -
D gene: -
CDR3 length: 13
J gene: TRBJ1-4
V gene: TRBV19
CDR3 protein: CASSKVSNEKLFF
CDR3 DNA: TGTGCCAGTAGTAAGGTGTCTAATGAAAAACTGTTTTTT